The 14 T cell receptor beta chains reported below all come from one sample, sequenced in a study of blood T cell repertoires in COVID-19. Clones were sequenced by immunoSEQ multiplex PCR, and TCRdb holds only the in-frame ones, with some missing. Here the sample spans around 260,000 clones, 83% being singletons. Sequencing was done on a sample of peripheral blood. All receptors come from a woman aged 50 to 60 who had recovered from COVID-19.

The count of this clone is one. The gene calls are TRBV28 and TRBJ1-6; the match to TRBD1 covers 7 bases. CDR3 length equals 15 residues. The trim removed 6 bases at V and 6 bases at J, leaving 8 bases unmatched. Germline values: CDR1 MDHEN, CDR2 SYDVKM. The CDR3 coding sequence is TGTGCCAGCAGCACCCCAGGGGGGAGTAATTCACCCCTCCACTTT. Translated: CASSTPGGSNSPLHF.

In this sample, this clone turned up a few times. The rearrangement links TRBV11-3 to TRBJ2-1, with a weak D call TRBD2 (5 bases). Germline CDR1 and CDR2: SGHNT and YENEEA. V was trimmed by 3 bases and J by 7 bases, leaving 13 bases between them. There are 14 residues in the CDR3. The CDR3 DNA follows: TGTGCCAGCAGCTTCCCGGGCGGGCTGAATGAGCAGTTCTTC. It translates to CASSFPGGLNEQFF.

The gene calls are TRBV28 and TRBJ1-5, with D perhaps TRBD1 (5 bases). The germline V and J ends were trimmed by 8 bases and 0 bases, with 11 bases remaining between them. CDR3 length: 14 residues. Germline V gene lookup returns CDR1 MDHEN and CDR2 SYDVKM. CDR3 nucleotide sequence: TGTGCCAGCTCGGGGGATTATAGCAATCAGCCCCAGCATTTT. Encoded protein: CASSGDYSNQPQHF.

The V call is TRBV5-1, the J call TRBJ2-1; TRBD2 matches 12 bases. Trimming removed 4 bases from V and 0 bases from J; junction bases left unmatched: 8. The CDR3 has 18 amino acids. From germline, CDR1 is SGHRS and CDR2 YFSETQ. DNA for the CDR3: TGCGCCAGCAGCGTCCTAGCGGGGGGGCCGAGCTCCTACAATGAGCAGTTCTTC. Its protein is CASSVLAGGPSSYNEQFF.

The chain carries TRBV2 and TRBJ1-1; 8 bases match TRBD1. The CDR3 is 12 amino acids. In germline, CDR1 is SNHLY, CDR2 FYNNEI. After removal of 7 bases from V and 6 bases from J, the junction contained 4 bases not matched to a gene. This CDR3 reads CASKGQGSEAFF. The CDR3, as DNA: TGTGCCAGCAAAGGACAGGGCTCTGAAGCTTTCTTT.

This chain links TRBV4-1 with TRBJ2-3; 12 positions agree with TRBD2. This CDR3 has 19 amino acids. Germline values: CDR1 MGHRA, CDR2 YSYEKL. The ends lost 0 bases at V and 0 bases at J; junction bases unmatched: 7. CDR3 DNA sequence: TGCGCCAGCAGCCAAGATACTAGCGGGGGGTTTACTAGCACAGATACGCAGTATTTT. Translation gives CASSQDTSGGFTSTDTQYF.

This clone was picked up a small number of times. The same CDR3 can be traced to other DNA sequences in this sample. V is TRBV9 and J is TRBJ2-7, with D hard to call. Germline V gene data show CDR1 as SGDLS and CDR2 as YYNGEE. Deletions cut 0 bases from V and 3 bases from J, with 4 bases between. This CDR3 is built from 12 residues. CDR3 in amino acids: CASSVGGYEQYF. Written as DNA, the CDR3 is TGTGCCAGCAGCGTAGGAGGCTACGAGCAGTACTTC. Variable domain in full (rest from reference TRBV9 and TRBJ2-7): DSGVTQTPKHLITATGQRVTLRCSPRSGDLSVYWYQQSLDQGLQFLIQYYNGEERAKGNILERFSAQQFPDLHSELNLSSLELGDSALYFCASSVGGYEQYFGPGTRLTVT.

The rearrangement joins TRBV19 to TRBJ2-2; D possibly corresponds to TRBD2 (6 bases). The ends were cut back, 5 bases at V and 6 bases at J, with 25 bases in the middle. Germline V gives CDR1 LNHDA, CDR2 SQIVND (reference sequence). The CDR3 length is 18 residues. In DNA form, the CDR3 reads TGTGCCAGTAGTCCCCAGGAGGGACGCCTCTTGGAAGCCGGGGAGCTGTTTTTT. This codes for CASSPQEGRLLEAGELFF.

The genes are TRBV7-9 and TRBJ1-2; 8 bases line up with TRBD1. The junction had 9 bases not matched to a gene; V was cut back by 5 bases and J by 7 bases. Looked up from germline, CDR1 is SEHNR and CDR2 is FQNEAQ (reference sequence). The CDR3 extends over 14 amino acids. CDR3 nucleotide sequence: TGTGCCAGCAGCCCGATGGACAGGGCCCGTGGCTACACCTTC. This codes for CASSPMDRARGYTF.

The chain is built from TRBV30 and TRBJ1-2; D possibly corresponds to TRBD1 (6 bases). This CDR3 has 14 residues. CDR1 GTSNPN and CDR2 SVGIG come from the germline V gene (reference sequence). With 0 bases removed from V and 6 bases from J, the gap between germline ends came to 14 bases. The CDR3 protein is CAWSVWGRADGYTF. The CDR3 DNA reads TGTGCCTGGAGTGTCTGGGGGCGCGCGGATGGCTACACCTTC.

This CDR3 is CAWTLALGGDTQYF. Here the CDR3 DNA reads TGTGCCTGGACACTAGCGTTGGGGGGAGATACGCAGTATTTT. This rearrangement joins TRBV30 to TRBJ2-3; TRBD2 matches at 7 bases. This CDR3 spans 14 amino acids. After removal of 4 bases from V and 5 bases from J, the junction contained 9 bases not matched to a gene. Germline CDR1 reads GTSNPN; CDR2 reads SVGIG (reference sequence).

The chain is built from TRBV10-3 and TRBJ2-1; 8 bases are shared with TRBD2. With V trimmed by 2 bases and J by 0 bases, 12 bases remained unmatched. Germline V gene lookup returns CDR1 ENHRY and CDR2 SYGVKD. The CDR3 spans 19 residues. CDR3 residues: CAISEGRSGGASSYNEQFF. CDR3 in DNA: TGTGCCATCAGTGAGGGGCGGTCGGGAGGGGCTAGCTCCTACAATGAGCAGTTCTTC.

This clone was counted a single time. V and J are TRBV6-5 and TRBJ2-1; the D is unclear. This CDR3 is built from 14 residues. Between the trimmed V and J ends, which lost 8 bases and 4 bases, there was a span of 15 bases. Per germline, CDR1 MNHEY and CDR2 SVGAGI. The CDR3 region has the DNA TGTGCCAGCCTTTCACAGAGCCAATACAATGAGCAGTTCTTC. Amino acid sequence: CASLSQSQYNEQFF.

V and J are TRBV5-1 and TRBJ2-7, with 13 bases lining up with TRBD2. Germline CDR1 SGHRS, CDR2 YFSETQ. V lost 4 bases and J lost 6; bases outside the gene matches: 10. The CDR3 consists of 16 residues. CDR3 loop: CASSPQGLAGQGEQYF. CDR3 bases: TGCGCCAGCAGCCCGCAGGGACTAGCGGGACAGGGCGAGCAGTACTTC.